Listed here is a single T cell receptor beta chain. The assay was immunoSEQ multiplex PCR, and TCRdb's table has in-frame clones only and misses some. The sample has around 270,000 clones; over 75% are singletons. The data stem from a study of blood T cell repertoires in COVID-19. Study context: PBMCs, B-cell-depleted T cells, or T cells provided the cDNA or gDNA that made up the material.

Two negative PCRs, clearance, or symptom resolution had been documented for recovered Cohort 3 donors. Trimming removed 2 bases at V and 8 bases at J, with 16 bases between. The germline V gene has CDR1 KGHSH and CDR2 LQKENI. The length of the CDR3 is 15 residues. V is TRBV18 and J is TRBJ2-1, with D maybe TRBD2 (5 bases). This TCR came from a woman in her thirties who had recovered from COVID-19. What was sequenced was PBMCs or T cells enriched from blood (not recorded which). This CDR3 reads CASSPMVVLADEQFF. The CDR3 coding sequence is TGTGCCAGCTCACCAATGGTGGTCCTAGCTGATGAGCAGTTCTTC.